This T cell receptor beta chain derives from a study of shared clonotypes between healthy human individuals. CDR1 is SGHTA and CDR2 is FQGNSA in the germline V gene. This CDR3 has 15 residues. V dropped 1 base and J dropped 4; count of bases not matched to a gene: 5. Several immunoSEQ plates received, in even portions, the genomic DNA of each subset. The method was immunoSEQ multiplex PCR; TCRdb's version includes in-frame clones alone and lacks a portion of them. The table includes over a million clones, 70% to 80% detected once. Free of recent acute infections or vaccinations, the donors were healthy HIV-negative adults. Researchers partitioned CD4+ cells into CD45RA+ naive and CD45RA-negative memory subsets.

The gene calls are TRBV7-2 and TRBJ1-2; 8 bases align to TRBD1. The sample comprised memory CD4+ T cells from PBMCs. The subset denotes: CD45RA-negative fraction. The TCR originated in a man aged 18-30 years in good health. Some clones in this sample may be carry-over from other donors' samples. Here the CDR3 reads CASSLGQQGVYGYTF. For the CDR3, the DNA is TGTGCCAGCAGCTTAGGACAACAGGGGGTCTATGGCTACACCTTC.